This T cell receptor beta chain was obtained from a study of T cells in Graves' hyperthyroidism and ophthalmopathy. In its sample, this clonotype was seen a few times. Antigen specificity is unknown. PBMCs were collected from a 10 ml volume of fresh peripheral blood. Study-level points and caveats: The authors' 13 V-J model separated ophthalmopathy from stable hyperthyroidism. Blood samples included most of the expanded thyroid clonotypes exceeding 0.001.

The CDR3 runs 13 residues. Trimming took 5 bases from V and 3 from J, leaving 8 bases between them. Germline CDR1 reads SGHDN; CDR2 reads FVKESK. Template material for amplifying TCR beta CDR3 regions consisted of RNA transcripts. During a first-round RT-PCR of the TCR CDR3, the HTBI primer set was used. TCRdb redid the calling of the multiplex PCR reads with MiXCR, one entry per CDR3 protein. The sample lists hundreds of thousands of distinct CDR3 sequences; 14% to 15% were seen once. The chain employs TRBV14 and TRBJ1-5; D ambiguous. The receptor's source is a man between 18 and 35 years old with Graves' ophthalmopathy. The material sequenced was blood. This CDR3 is CASSFGNNQPQHF. CDR3 sequence (DNA): TGTGCCAGCAGCTTCGGCAACAATCAGCCCCAGCATTTT. Full variable domain (outside the CDR3, taken from reference TRBV14 and TRBJ1-5): EAGVTQFPSHSVIEKGQTVTLRCDPISGHDNLYWYRRVMGKEIKFLLHFVKESKQDESGMPNNRFLAERTGGTYSTLKVQPAELEDSGVYFCASSFGNNQPQHFGDGTRLSIL.